In its sample, the clone carrying this T cell receptor (beta chain) was seen many times. These data belong to a study of spatial heterogeneity in lung cancer. Time point defined: sample taken at primary tumor resection. Tumor, nontumor lung or frozen PBMC supplied whole RNA that was sequenced unsorted. A single record per CDR3 protein comes from TCRdb applying MiXCR to the 5' RACE reads. The table shows about 12,000 distinct CDR3 sequences, with around 3.7% occurring only once. Germline V lookup: CDR1 SGHDN, CDR2 FVKESK. Deletions cut 2 bases from V and 4 bases from J, with 8 bases between. CDR3 length: 13 amino acids.

The material sequenced was PBMCs, taken at surgery. The chain links TRBV14 to TRBJ1-2; D gene ambiguous. This clonotype was obtained from a male donor with early-stage non-small cell lung cancer. The CDR3 DNA reads TGTGCCAGCAGCCAAAACTTTGGCTATGGCTACACCTTC. It codes for CASSQNFGYGYTF.